This T cell receptor beta chain was retrieved from a study of blood T cells in healthy people across ages. Germline assignment: CDR1 SQVTM and CDR2 ANQGSEA. Trimming removed 1 base from V and 4 bases from J, with 8 bases in between. The CDR3 runs to 12 residues. The sample holds a few counts of this clonotype. Then a second PCR, running about 6 to 12 cycles, was carried out with a sample-barcoded 5' primer and a J-beta primer mix. Every cDNA was tagged by a template-switch adaptor with 12 random nucleotides. TCRdb recomputed calls from the 5' RACE reads with MiXCR, one row per CDR3 protein. The sample includes roughly 700,000 distinct CDR3 sequences, 20% to 30% of them seen just once. The same data also contributed to another study, on T cells of mothers and their children.

J is TRBJ2-7 and V is TRBV29-1; unclear D gene. Sequenced: blood. The receptor's source is a boy aged 5-17 years in good health. CDR3: CSVEVDDYEQYF. The CDR3 bases are TGCAGCGTTGAAGTGGACGATTACGAGCAGTACTTC.